The clone carrying this T cell receptor beta chain appeared once. Antigen: not known. This record comes from a study of shared clonotypes between healthy human individuals. This CDR3 has 13 amino acids. Germline V CDR1 and CDR2: MGHRA, YSYEKL. The V and J ends lost 1 base and 8 bases respectively, with 9 bases between them. Produced via immunoSEQ multiplex PCR; TCRdb's table is partial and in-frame only. This repertoire shows 950,000 to 1,200,000 clones, 70% to 80% found once; its top ten account for roughly 0.83%. The study, taken as a whole, reports: Clonotypes shared by all four sorted-subset donors had higher generation probabilities than non-shared clonotypes.

Healthy and HIV-negative, the adult donors had no recent acute infections or vaccinations. The receptor was isolated from a man younger than 35 in good health. Some clones in this sample may be carry-over from other donors' samples. The chain recombines TRBV4-1 with TRBJ2-1, with D tentatively TRBD2 (6 bases). The material sequenced was memory CD4+ T cells from PBMCs. Subset reported: CD45RA-negative fraction. The CDR3 spells CASSQGGNHEQFF. In DNA, the CDR3 is TGCGCCAGCAGCCAAGGCGGGAATCATGAGCAGTTCTTC.